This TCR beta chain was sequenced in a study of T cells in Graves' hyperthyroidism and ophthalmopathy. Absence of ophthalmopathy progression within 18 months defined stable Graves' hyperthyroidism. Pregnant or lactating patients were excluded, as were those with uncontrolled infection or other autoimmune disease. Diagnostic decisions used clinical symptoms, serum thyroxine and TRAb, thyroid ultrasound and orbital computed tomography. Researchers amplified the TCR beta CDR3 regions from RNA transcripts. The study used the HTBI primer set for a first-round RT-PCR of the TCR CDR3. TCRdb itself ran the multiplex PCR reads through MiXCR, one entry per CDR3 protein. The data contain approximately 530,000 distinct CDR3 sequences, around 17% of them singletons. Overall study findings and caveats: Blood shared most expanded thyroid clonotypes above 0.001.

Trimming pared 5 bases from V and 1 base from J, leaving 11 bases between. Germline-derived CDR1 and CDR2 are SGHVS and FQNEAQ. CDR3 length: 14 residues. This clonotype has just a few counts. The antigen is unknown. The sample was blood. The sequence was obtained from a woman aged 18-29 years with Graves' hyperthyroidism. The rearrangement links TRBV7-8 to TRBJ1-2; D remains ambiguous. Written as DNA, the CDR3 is TGTGCCAGCAGCCAAGTCGGGATTAACTATGGCTACACCTTC. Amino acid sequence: CASSQVGINYGYTF. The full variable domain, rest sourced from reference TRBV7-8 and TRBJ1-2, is GAGVSQSPRYKVAKRGQDVALRCDPISGHVSLFWYQQALGQGPEFLTYFQNEAQLDKSGLPSDRFFAERPEGSVSTLKIQRTQQEDSAVYLCASSQVGINYGYTFGSGTRLTVV.